What follows describes a single T cell receptor (beta chain). This sample was taken from a study of blood T cell repertoires in COVID-19. Study summary: The United States, Italy and Spain provided the acute and convalescent COVID-19 samples.

As processed by the authors: Reference gene primer amplification yielded estimated nucleated cell counts. The method was immunoSEQ multiplex PCR; TCRdb's version includes in-frame clones alone and lacks a portion of them. V and J calls plus clone size are reproduced from that table; the DNA served to infer D and trimming. The sample has over 65,000 clones, 86% seen once; the top ten hold 27%. The germline gives CDR1 KGHSH, CDR2 LQKENI. V gave up 3 bases and J gave up 3 bases; unmatched junction bases: 5. The CDR3 sequence is 15 residues long. The receptor was isolated from a man aged 45-60 years with active or convalescent COVID-19. The sequencing input was peripheral blood. V gene TRBV18 combines with J gene TRBJ1-5, with 7 bases that match TRBD1. CDR3 in DNA: TGTGCCAGCTCACCTTACGACAGGGCCAATCAGCCCCAGCATTTT. Translating it yields CASSPYDRANQPQHF.